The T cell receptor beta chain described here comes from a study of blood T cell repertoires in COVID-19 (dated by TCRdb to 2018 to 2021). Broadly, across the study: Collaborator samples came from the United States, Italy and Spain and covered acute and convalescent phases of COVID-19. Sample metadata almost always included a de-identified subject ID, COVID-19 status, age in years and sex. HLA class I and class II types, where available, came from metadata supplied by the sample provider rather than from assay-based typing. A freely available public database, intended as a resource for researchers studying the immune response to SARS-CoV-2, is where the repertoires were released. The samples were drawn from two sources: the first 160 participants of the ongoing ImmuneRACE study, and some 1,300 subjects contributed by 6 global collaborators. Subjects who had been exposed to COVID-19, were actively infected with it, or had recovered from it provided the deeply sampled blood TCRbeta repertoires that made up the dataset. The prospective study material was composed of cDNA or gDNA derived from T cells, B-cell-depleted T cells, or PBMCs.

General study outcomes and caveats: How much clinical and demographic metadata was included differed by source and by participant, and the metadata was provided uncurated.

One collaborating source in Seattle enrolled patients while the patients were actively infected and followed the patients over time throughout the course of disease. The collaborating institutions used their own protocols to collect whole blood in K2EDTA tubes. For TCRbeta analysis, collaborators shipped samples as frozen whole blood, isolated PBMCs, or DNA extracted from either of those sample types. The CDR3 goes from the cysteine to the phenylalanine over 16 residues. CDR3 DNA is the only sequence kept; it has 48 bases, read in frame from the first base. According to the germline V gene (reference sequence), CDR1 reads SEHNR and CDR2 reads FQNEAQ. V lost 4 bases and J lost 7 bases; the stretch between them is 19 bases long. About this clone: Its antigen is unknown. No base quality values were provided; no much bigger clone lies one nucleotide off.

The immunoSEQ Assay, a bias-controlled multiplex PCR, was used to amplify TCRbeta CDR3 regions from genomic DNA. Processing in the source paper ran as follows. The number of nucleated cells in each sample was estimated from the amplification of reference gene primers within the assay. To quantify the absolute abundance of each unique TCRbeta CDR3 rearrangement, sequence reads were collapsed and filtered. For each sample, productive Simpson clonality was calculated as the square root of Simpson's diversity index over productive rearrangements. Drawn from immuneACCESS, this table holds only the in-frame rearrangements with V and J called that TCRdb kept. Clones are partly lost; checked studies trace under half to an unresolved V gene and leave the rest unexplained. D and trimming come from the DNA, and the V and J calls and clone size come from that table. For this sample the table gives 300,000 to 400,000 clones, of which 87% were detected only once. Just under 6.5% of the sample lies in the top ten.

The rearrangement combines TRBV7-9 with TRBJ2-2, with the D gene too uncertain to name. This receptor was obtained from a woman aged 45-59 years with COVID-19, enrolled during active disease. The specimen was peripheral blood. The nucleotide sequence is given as TGTGCCAGCAGCTCCAACCGCGTTATCCTCCTCGGGGAGCTGTTTTTT. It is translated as CASSSNRVILLGELFF.